Listed here is a single TCR beta chain. This entry is derived from a study of cytomegalovirus exposure and HLA in healthy donors. The PCR used 60 Vbeta and 13 Jbeta primers. Methods used by the authors: There were about 80 million unique TCR beta chains by a later count, and some 10 million of them were shared. The protocol was immunoSEQ multiplex PCR, while the TCRdb copy is restricted to in-frame clones and leaves out a portion. The DNA was the basis for D and trimming; V, J and clone size are from that table. Seen here are around 150,000 clones, nearly 80% observed once, and the top ten hold 2.2%. V shed 2 bases, J shed 0 bases, and the junction held 10 bases outside the gene matches. The CDR3 has 19 residues. Germline V CDR1 and CDR2: SNHLY, FYNNEI.

This clonotype was obtained from a young man in good health and CMV-seronegative. Material for sequencing was PBMCs. The rearrangement uses TRBV2 and TRBJ2-6; 7 bases align to TRBD2. CDR3 sequence reads: CASSEREGSANSGANVLTF. Written as DNA, the CDR3 is TGTGCCAGCAGTGAAAGGGAGGGCAGTGCCAACTCTGGGGCCAACGTCCTGACTTTC. The variable domain in full, with the rest retrieved from reference TRBV2 and TRBJ2-6, is EPEVTQTPSHQVTQMGQEVILRCVPISNHLYFYWYRQILGQKVEFLVSFYNNEISEKSEIFDDQFSVERPDGSNFTLKIRSTKLEDSAMYFCASSEREGSANSGANVLTFGAGSRLTVL.